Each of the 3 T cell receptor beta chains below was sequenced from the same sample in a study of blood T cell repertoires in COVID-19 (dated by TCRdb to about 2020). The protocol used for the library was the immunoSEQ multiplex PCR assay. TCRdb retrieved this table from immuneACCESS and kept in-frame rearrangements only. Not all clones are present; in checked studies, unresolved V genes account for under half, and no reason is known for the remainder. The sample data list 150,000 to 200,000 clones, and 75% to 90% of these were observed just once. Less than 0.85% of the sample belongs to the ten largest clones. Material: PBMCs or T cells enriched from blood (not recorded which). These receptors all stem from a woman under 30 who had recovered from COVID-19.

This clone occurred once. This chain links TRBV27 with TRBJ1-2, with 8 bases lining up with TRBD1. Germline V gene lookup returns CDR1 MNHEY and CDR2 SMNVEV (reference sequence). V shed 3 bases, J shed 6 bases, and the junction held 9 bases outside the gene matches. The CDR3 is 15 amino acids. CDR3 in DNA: TGTGCCAGCAGTTTGTCCGACAGGGGAGGCGATGGCTACACCTTC. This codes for CASSLSDRGGDGYTF.

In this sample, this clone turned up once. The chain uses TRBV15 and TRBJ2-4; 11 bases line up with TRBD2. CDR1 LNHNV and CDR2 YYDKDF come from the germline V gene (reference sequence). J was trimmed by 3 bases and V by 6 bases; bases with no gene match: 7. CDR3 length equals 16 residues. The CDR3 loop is CATRGLADTNKNIQYF. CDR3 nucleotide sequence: TGTGCCACCAGGGGACTAGCGGACACAAACAAAAACATTCAGTACTTC.

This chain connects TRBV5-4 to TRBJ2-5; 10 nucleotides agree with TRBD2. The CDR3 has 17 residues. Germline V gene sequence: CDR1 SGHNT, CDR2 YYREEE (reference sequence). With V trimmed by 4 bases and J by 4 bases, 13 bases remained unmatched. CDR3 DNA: TGTGCCAGCAGCACCGGGACTAGCGCCCAGCGGGGAGAGACCCAGTACTTC. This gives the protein CASSTGTSAQRGETQYF. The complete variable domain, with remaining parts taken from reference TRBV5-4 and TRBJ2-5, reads ETGVTQSPTHLIKTRGQQVTLRCSSQSGHNTVSWYQQALGQGPQFIFQYYREEENGRGNFPPRFSGLQFPNYSSELNVNALELDDSALYLCASSTGTSAQRGETQYFGPGTRLLVL.